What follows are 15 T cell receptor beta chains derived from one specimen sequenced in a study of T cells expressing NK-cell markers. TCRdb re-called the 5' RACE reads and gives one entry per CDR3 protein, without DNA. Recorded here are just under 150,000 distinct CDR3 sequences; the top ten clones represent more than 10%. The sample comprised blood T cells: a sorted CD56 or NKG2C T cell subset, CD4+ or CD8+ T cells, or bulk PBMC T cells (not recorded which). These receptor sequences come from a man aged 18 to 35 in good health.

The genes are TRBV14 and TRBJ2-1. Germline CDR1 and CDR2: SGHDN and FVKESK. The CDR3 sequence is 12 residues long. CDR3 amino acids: CASSRRGNEQFF.

The CDR3 reads CASSRRDSLHNEQFF. The chain uses TRBV4-3 and TRBJ2-1; TCRdb selects TRBD2, and the lack of DNA leaves this call unchecked. The CDR3 has 15 residues. Germline V lookup: CDR1 LGHNA, CDR2 YSLEER.

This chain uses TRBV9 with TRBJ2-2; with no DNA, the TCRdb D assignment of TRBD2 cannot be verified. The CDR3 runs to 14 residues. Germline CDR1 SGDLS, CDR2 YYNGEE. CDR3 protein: CASSVGTSVGELFF.

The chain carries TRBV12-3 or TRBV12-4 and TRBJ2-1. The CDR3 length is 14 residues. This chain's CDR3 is CASSFGSTANEQFF.

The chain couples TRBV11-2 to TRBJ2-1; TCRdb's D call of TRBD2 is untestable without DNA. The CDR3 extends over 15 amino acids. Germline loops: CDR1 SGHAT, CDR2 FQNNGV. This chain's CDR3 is CASSLGGWVNNEQFF.

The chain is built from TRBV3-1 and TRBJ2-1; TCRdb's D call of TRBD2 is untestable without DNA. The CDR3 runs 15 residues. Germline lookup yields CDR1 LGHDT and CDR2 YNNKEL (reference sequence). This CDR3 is CASSLRDGSYNEQFF.

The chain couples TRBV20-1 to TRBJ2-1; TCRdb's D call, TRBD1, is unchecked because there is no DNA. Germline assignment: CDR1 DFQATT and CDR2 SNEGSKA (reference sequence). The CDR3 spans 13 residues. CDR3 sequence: CSARDLGGTEQFF.

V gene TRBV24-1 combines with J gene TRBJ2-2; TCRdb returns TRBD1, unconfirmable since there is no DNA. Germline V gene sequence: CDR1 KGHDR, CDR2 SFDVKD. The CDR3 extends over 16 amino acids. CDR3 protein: CATSDPGTGGPGELFF.

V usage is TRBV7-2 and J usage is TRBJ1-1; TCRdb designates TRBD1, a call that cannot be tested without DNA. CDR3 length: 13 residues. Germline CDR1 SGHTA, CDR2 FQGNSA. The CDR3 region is CASSLAGASEAFF.

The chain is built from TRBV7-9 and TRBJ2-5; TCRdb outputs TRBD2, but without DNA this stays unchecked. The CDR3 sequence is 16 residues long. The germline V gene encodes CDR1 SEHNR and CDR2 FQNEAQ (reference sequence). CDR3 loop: CASSQRLDRSKETQYF.

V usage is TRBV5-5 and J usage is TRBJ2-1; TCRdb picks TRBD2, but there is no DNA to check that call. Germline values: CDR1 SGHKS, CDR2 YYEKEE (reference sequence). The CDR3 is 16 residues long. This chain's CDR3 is CASSLTSGMSGNEQFF.

The CDR3 loop is CASSAGGGGNQPQHF. The genes are TRBV2 and TRBJ1-5; TCRdb's D call of TRBD1 is untestable without DNA. The CDR3 extends over 15 amino acids. CDR1 is SNHLY, CDR2 FYNNEI, per germline.

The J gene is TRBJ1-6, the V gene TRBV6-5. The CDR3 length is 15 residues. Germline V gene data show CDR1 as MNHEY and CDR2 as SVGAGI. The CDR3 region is CASSHATAPNSPLHF.

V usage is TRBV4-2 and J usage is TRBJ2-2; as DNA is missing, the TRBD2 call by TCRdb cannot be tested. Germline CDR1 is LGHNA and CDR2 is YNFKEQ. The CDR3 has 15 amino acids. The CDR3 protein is CASSQESPSGGELFF.

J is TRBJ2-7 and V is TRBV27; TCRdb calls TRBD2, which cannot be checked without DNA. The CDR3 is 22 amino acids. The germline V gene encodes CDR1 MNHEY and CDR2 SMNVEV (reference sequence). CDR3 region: CASSSQGTTSGRAASFSYEQYF.